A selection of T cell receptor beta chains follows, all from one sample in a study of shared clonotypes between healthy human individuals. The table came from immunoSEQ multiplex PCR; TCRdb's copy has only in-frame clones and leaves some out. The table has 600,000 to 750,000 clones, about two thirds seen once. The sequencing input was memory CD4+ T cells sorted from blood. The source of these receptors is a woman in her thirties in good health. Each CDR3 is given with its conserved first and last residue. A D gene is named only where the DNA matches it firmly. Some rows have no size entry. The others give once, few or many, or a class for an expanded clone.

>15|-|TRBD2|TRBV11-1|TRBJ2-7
CASSPSGSPYYEQYF
TGTGCCAGCAGTCCTAGCGGGAGTCCGTACTACGAGCAGTACTTC
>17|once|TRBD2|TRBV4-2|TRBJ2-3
CASSQGGTSGRPDTQYF
TGTGCCAGCAGCCAAGGTGGGACTAGCGGGAGACCAGATACGCAGTATTTT
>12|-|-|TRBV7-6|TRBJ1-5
CASSPDLGPQHF
TGTGCCAGCAGCCCTGATTTAGGGCCCCAGCATTTT
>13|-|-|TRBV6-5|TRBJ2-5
CASQRREQETQYF
TGTGCCAGTCAACGCAGGGAACAAGAGACCCAGTACTTC
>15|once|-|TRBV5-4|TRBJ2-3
CASSFGSSSTDTQYF
TGTGCCAGCAGCTTCGGGAGTTCTAGCACAGATACGCAGTATTTT
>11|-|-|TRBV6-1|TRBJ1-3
CATARGNTIYF
TGTGCCACCGCCAGGGGAAACACCATATATTTT
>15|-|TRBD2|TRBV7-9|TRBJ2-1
CASSFSGSSYNEQFF
TGTGCCAGCAGCTTTAGCGGGAGCTCCTACAATGAGCAGTTCTTC
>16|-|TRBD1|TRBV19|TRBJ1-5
CASSVRQGQRGRPQHF
TGTGCCAGTAGTGTTCGACAGGGACAACGGGGGAGGCCCCAGCATTTT
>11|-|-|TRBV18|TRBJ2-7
CASSSGSEQYF
TGTGCCAGCTCATCCGGGTCCGAGCAGTACTTC
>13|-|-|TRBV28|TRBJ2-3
CASSTPHTDTQYF
TGTGCCAGCAGCACACCTCACACAGATACGCAGTATTTT
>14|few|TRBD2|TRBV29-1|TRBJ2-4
CSATSGIAKNIQYF
TGCAGCGCCACTAGCGGGATAGCCAAAAACATTCAGTACTTC
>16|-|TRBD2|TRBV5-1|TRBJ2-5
CASSFSGTSDQETQYF
TGCGCCAGCAGCTTCTCGGGGACTAGCGACCAAGAGACCCAGTACTTC
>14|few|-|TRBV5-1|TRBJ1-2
CASSPGTGGYGYTF
TGCGCCAGCAGCCCAGGAACAGGCGGCTATGGCTACACCTTC
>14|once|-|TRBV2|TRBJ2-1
CASSEIASDNEQFF
TGTGCCAGCAGTGAAATAGCTAGCGACAATGAGCAGTTCTTC
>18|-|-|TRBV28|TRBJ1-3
CASSSPRRAVLSGNTIYF
TGTGCCAGCAGTTCTCCGCGGCGGGCAGTCCTCTCTGGAAACACCATATATTTT
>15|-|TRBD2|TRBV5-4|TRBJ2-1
CASSLGLAAYNEQFF
TGTGCCAGCAGCCTCGGACTAGCGGCCTACAATGAGCAGTTCTTC
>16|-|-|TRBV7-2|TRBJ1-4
CASSHYRVVGNEKLFF
TGTGCCAGCAGCCACTACAGGGTGGTAGGAAATGAAAAACTGTTTTTT
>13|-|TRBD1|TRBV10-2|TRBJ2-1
CASRSGQLHEQFF
TGCGCCAGCAGGTCGGGACAGTTACATGAGCAGTTCTTC
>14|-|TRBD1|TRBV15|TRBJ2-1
CATSREGQVNEQFF
TGTGCCACCAGCAGAGAGGGACAGGTGAATGAGCAGTTCTTC
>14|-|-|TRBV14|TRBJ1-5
CASSPGGRNQPQHF
TGTGCCAGCAGCCCGGGGGGACGCAATCAGCCCCAGCATTTT
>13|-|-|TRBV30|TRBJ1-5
CAWSVEGNQPQHF
TGTGCCTGGAGTGTTGAGGGCAATCAGCCCCAGCATTTT
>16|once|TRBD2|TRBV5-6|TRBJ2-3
CASSFTGTRRTDTQYF
TGTGCCAGCAGCTTTACCGGGACTAGACGGACAGATACGCAGTATTTT
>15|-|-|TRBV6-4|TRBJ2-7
CASRRGTVYPYEQYF
TGTGCCAGCAGGAGAGGGACGGTGTATCCCTACGAGCAGTACTTC
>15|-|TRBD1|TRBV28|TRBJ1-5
CASSFQQGAGQPQHF
TGTGCCAGCAGTTTTCAACAGGGGGCAGGTCAGCCCCAGCATTTT
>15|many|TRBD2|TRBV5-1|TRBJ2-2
CASSSGLAGAGELFF
TGCGCCAGCAGCTCCGGACTAGCGGGAGCCGGGGAGCTGTTTTTT
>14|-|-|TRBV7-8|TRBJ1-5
CASSLILSNQPQHF
TGTGCCAGCAGCTTAATATTAAGCAATCAGCCCCAGCATTTT
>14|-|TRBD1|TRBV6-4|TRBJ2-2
CASSRQGNTGELFF
TGTGCCAGCAGTCGACAGGGCAACACCGGGGAGCTGTTTTTT
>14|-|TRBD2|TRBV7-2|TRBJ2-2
CASSLASGTGELFF
TGTGCCAGCAGCTTAGCTAGCGGGACCGGGGAGCTGTTTTTT
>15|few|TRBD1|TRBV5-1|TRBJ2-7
CASSLQGDSSYEQYF
TGCGCCAGCAGCCTACAGGGGGATAGCTCCTACGAGCAGTACTTC
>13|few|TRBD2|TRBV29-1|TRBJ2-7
CSVEGAGGVEQYF
TGCAGCGTTGAGGGAGCGGGAGGGGTCGAGCAGTACTTC